This T cell receptor beta chain was obtained from a study of T cell responses to AZD1222 COVID-19 vaccine. On this clone itself: Its antigen is unknown.

Study-wide results and limits: Scientists sampled the repertoires only once the peak T cell response had passed. Across spike, vaccine-associated CD4 TCRs were found, dominant at 160-218 and 743-854.

TCRdb's copy holds only in-frame clones and misses some; the assay was immunoSEQ multiplex PCR. In the table there are tens of thousands of clones, 84% of which are singletons. The V and J ends lost 6 bases and 2 bases respectively, with 16 bases between them. The germline CDR1 and CDR2 sequences are KGHSH and LQKENI. There are 15 residues in the CDR3. The clonotype comes from an adult in good health. The V gene is TRBV18, the J gene TRBJ1-2; tentative D call: TRBD1 (5 bases). The sample in question was peripheral blood, obtained on day 0 of AZD1222 vaccination. The CDR3 region is CASSTRAQGNYGYTF. Here the CDR3 DNA reads TGTGCCAGCTCGACCCGGGCCCAGGGCAACTATGGCTACACCTTC.